A single sample gave rise to the 27 T cell receptor beta chains below, sequenced in a study of blood T cell repertoires in COVID-19. The protocol was immunoSEQ multiplex PCR, while the TCRdb copy is restricted to in-frame clones and leaves out a portion. The sample has 140,000 to 150,000 clones, 88% seen once; the top ten hold approximately 2.5%. The sequenced sample consisted of peripheral blood. Source of these receptors: a human donor in a cohort sampled during active COVID-19.

V usage is TRBV4-1 and J usage is TRBJ1-1; the match to TRBD1 covers 7 bases. The CDR3 has 16 residues. The germline V gene encodes CDR1 MGHRA and CDR2 YSYEKL. V trimming: 1 base; J trimming: 0 bases; junction bases outside the gene matches: 5. The CDR3 DNA reads as TGCGCCAGCAGCCAAGTCCCAGGGGGACTGAACACTGAAGCTTTCTTT. Its protein is CASSQVPGGLNTEAFF.

V gene TRBV4-3 combines with J gene TRBJ2-5; the match to TRBD1 covers 7 bases. CDR1 LGHNA and CDR2 YSLEER come from the germline V gene. The CDR3 is made up of 13 amino acids. V dropped 4 bases and J dropped 5; count of bases not matched to a gene: 4. The CDR3 DNA follows: TGCGCCAGCAGCCCACAGGGGCCGGAGACCCAGTACTTC. Amino acid sequence: CASSPQGPETQYF.

The chain is built from TRBV15 and TRBJ2-3, with D perhaps matching TRBD2 (6 bases). This CDR3 spans 17 amino acids. Trimming took off 1 base at V and 1 base at J, with 15 bases between the two ends. Germline V gene data show CDR1 as LNHNV and CDR2 as YYDKDF (reference sequence). The CDR3 reads CATSRAGLSFRTDTQYF. In nucleotides, the CDR3 is TGTGCCACCAGCAGAGCCGGACTATCCTTTCGCACAGATACGCAGTATTTT.

J is TRBJ2-2 and V is TRBV5-1; 10 bases map to TRBD1. CDR3 size: 16 residues. The ends lost 5 bases at V and 3 bases at J; junction bases unmatched: 7. CDR1 is SGHRS, CDR2 YFSETQ, per germline. CDR3 region: CASSRAGTGDTGELFF. Written as DNA, the CDR3 is TGCGCCAGCAGTCGTGCCGGGACAGGGGACACCGGGGAGCTGTTTTTT.

In nucleotides, the CDR3 is TGCGCCAGCAGCACTAGCGGGCAGTCCTACGAGCAGTACTTC. Translating it yields CASSTSGQSYEQYF. The V call is TRBV5-1, the J call TRBJ2-7; 9 bases agree with TRBD2. This CDR3 is built from 14 residues. The trim removed 4 bases at V and 1 base at J, leaving 3 bases unmatched. Germline CDR1 reads SGHRS; CDR2 reads YFSETQ.

The genes are TRBV5-6 and TRBJ1-6; TRBD1 matches 8 bases. V shed 0 bases, J shed 9 bases, and the junction held 5 bases outside the gene matches. The CDR3 length is 15 residues. Germline values: CDR1 SGHDT, CDR2 YYEEEE. DNA for the CDR3: TGTGCCAGCAGCTTGGCTTCGACAGGGGTTTCACCCCTCCACTTT. It yields the protein CASSLASTGVSPLHF.

The gene calls are TRBV30 and TRBJ2-7; 9 bases fit TRBD1. The CDR3 consists of 13 residues. J lost 3 bases, V lost 3 bases, and 3 bases had no gene match. Germline CDR1 is GTSNPN and CDR2 is SVGIG (reference sequence). The CDR3 is CAWSRTGVYEQYF. DNA of the CDR3: TGTGCCTGGAGCCGGACAGGGGTCTACGAGCAGTACTTC.

This clone was seen only once. V and J are TRBV4-3 and TRBJ1-4; D is perhaps TRBD1 (6 bases). Between the trimmed V and J ends, which lost 1 base and 7 bases, there was a span of 13 bases. This CDR3 region has 15 residues. Germline V gene sequence: CDR1 LGHNA, CDR2 YSLEER. This chain's CDR3 is CASSQGGQRIEKLFF. The CDR3 coding sequence is TGCGCCAGCAGCCAAGGGGGACAACGGATTGAAAAACTGTTTTTT.

The chain links TRBV7-9 to TRBJ2-3, with TRBD1 identical over 10 bases. Germline V gene lookup returns CDR1 SEHNR and CDR2 FQNEAQ (reference sequence). J gave up 2 bases and V 5 bases, and 7 bases lay outside the gene matches. The CDR3 is 16 amino acids. The chain's CDR3 is CASSSGTGDTTDTQYF. The CDR3 bases are TGTGCCAGCAGCAGCGGGACAGGGGATACCACAGATACGCAGTATTTT.

V gene TRBV30 combines with J gene TRBJ2-7; 8 bases map to TRBD2. This CDR3 spans 14 amino acids. Germline-derived CDR1 and CDR2 are GTSNPN and SVGIG (reference sequence). V trimming: 2 bases; J trimming: 2 bases; junction bases outside the gene matches: 5. The CDR3 is CAWSPGGVTYEQYF. The CDR3, as DNA: TGTGCCTGGAGTCCCGGGGGGGTTACCTACGAGCAGTACTTC.

In regard to this clone: A junction boundary mismatches the germline segment, possibly from a read error. The chain couples TRBV7-3 to TRBJ2-7, with TRBD2 matching over 8 bases. The CDR3 loop spans 14 amino acids. Germline-derived CDR1 and CDR2 are SGHTA and FQGTGA. The CDR3 reads CASSQAGDSHEQYF. In nucleotides, the CDR3 is TGTGCCAGCAGCCAAGCGGGAGACTCCCACGAGCAGTACTTC.

The chain links TRBV6-5 to TRBJ2-1; perhaps TRBD2 as D (6 bases). Germline V gene data show CDR1 as MNHEY and CDR2 as SVGAGI. V lost 5 bases, J lost 6 bases, and 11 bases lay in between. The CDR3 consists of 13 residues. This chain's CDR3 is CASSHRGSNEQFF. Here the CDR3 DNA reads TGTGCCAGCAGTCATCGGGGGAGCAATGAGCAGTTCTTC.

The CDR3 sequence is CASSYSTGNSEKLFF. DNA of the CDR3: TGTGCCAGCAGTTACTCGACGGGGAACAGTGAAAAACTGTTTTTT. The V and J genes are TRBV6-5 and TRBJ1-4; D not certain. Trimming removed 0 bases at V and 7 bases at J, with 12 bases between. The length of the CDR3 is 15 residues. Germline V gives CDR1 MNHEY, CDR2 SVGAGI.

The chain uses TRBV5-4 and TRBJ2-1; 10 bases line up with TRBD2. CDR3 length: 15 amino acids. After removal of 2 bases from V and 6 bases from J, the junction contained 5 bases not matched to a gene. The germline CDR1 and CDR2 sequences are SGHNT and YYREEE (reference sequence). DNA of the CDR3: TGTGCCAGCAGCTTCGAAGCGGGGGGGGGCAATGAGCAGTTCTTC. It translates to CASSFEAGGGNEQFF.

The chain links TRBV6-5 to TRBJ1-4; TRBD1 aligns across 7 bases. This CDR3 is built from 15 residues. V lost 7 bases, J lost 5 bases, and 10 bases stayed unmatched. CDR1 MNHEY and CDR2 SVGAGI come from the germline V gene. The CDR3 DNA reads as TGTGCCAGCAAACAGGGGCAACAGTTCAATGAAAAACTGTTTTTT. Encoded protein: CASKQGQQFNEKLFF.

V usage is TRBV3-1 (or the pseudogene TRBV3-2) and J usage is TRBJ2-7, with unresolved D. The CDR3 runs to 14 residues. The V end lost 2 bases, the J end lost 1 base, and 9 bases lay between the germline ends. Germline assignment: CDR1 LGHDT and CDR2 YNNKEL (reference sequence). CDR3 nucleotide sequence: TGTGCCAGCAGCCAATTGCCGGGTTCCTACGAGCAGTACTTC. It translates to CASSQLPGSYEQYF.

V gene TRBV6-7 combines with J gene TRBJ1-5; tentatively, D is TRBD1 (6 bases). TRBV6-7 falls under the ORF class, with uncertain function. This CDR3 comprises 15 residues. The DNA for the CDR3 is TGTGACGACAGGAGTCTATCTTTTGGCAATCAGCCCCAGCATTTT. The encoded protein is CDDRSLSFGNQPQHF.

The rearrangement joins TRBV14 to TRBJ2-1; D is undetermined. Germline lookup yields CDR1 SGHDN and CDR2 FVKESK. This CDR3 contains 13 residues. V was clipped by 1 base and J by 4 bases, with 5 bases between them. The CDR3 DNA reads as TGTGCCAGCAGCCAAGTGACATACAATGAGCAGTTCTTC. Protein: CASSQVTYNEQFF.

The rearrangement links TRBV15 to TRBJ1-1; TRBD1 aligns across 7 bases. The CDR3 length is 14 residues. V lost 2 bases to trimming and J lost 6 bases; unmatched junction nucleotides: 6. In germline, CDR1 is LNHNV, CDR2 YYDKDF (reference sequence). CDR3 loop: CATSRLGQSAEAFF. Here the CDR3 DNA reads TGTGCCACCAGCAGATTGGGACAGTCCGCTGAAGCTTTCTTT.

The chain is built from TRBV7-9 and TRBJ2-2; 7 bases align to TRBD2. V shed 11 bases, J shed 5 bases, and the junction held 8 bases outside the gene matches. Germline CDR1 is SEHNR and CDR2 is FQNEAQ (reference sequence). The length of the CDR3 is 13 residues. DNA for the CDR3: TGTGCCTCAGGGCGGGAGAGGACCGGGGAGCTGTTTTTT. Its protein product is CASGRERTGELFF.

V and J are TRBV19 and TRBJ2-5; no reliable D call. The V gene's germline CDR1 is LNHDA and CDR2 SQIVND (reference sequence). Trimming left V 5 bases short and J 1 base short, with 5 bases between. The CDR3 covers 12 residues. The CDR3 here is CASSGPQETQYF. For the CDR3, the DNA is TGTGCCAGTAGTGGCCCCCAAGAGACCCAGTACTTC.

The chain is built from TRBV4-3 and TRBJ1-5; D unresolved. Germline assignment: CDR1 LGHNA and CDR2 YSLEER. The CDR3 is 14 residues long. Deletions cut 1 base from V and 7 bases from J, with 11 bases between. Here the CDR3 DNA reads TGCGCCAGCAGCCAAGCTGGAGGGCACCAGCCCCAGCATTTT. Its protein is CASSQAGGHQPQHF.

The chain is built from TRBV7-2 and TRBJ2-2, with TRBD1 as a possible D gene (6 bases). The germline V and J ends were trimmed by 1 base and 2 bases, with 11 bases remaining between them. CDR1 is SGHTA, CDR2 FQGNSA, per germline. CDR3 size: 16 residues. The CDR3 nucleotides are TGTGCCAGCAGCTTAGGTATAGGGACAAACACCGGGGAGCTGTTTTTT. Translated: CASSLGIGTNTGELFF.

The chain carries TRBV5-5 and TRBJ1-2; weak D call: TRBD1 (6 bases). Germline CDR1 is SGHKS and CDR2 is YYEKEE (reference sequence). CDR3 length equals 15 residues. The V gene lost 1 base and the J gene lost 1 base, with 11 bases spanning the gap. CDR3 loop: CASSLYGGDNYGYTF. Here the CDR3 DNA reads TGTGCCAGCAGCTTGTATGGGGGCGATAACTATGGCTACACCTTC.

The V and J genes are TRBV11-1 and TRBJ2-7, with D tentatively TRBD2 (6 bases). The germline gives CDR1 SGHAT, CDR2 FQDESV (reference sequence). The CDR3 runs to 14 residues. Trimming shortened V by 1 base and J by 3 bases, and 10 bases separated the two germline ends. The CDR3 DNA follows: TGTGCCAGCAGCTTAGACGGTAGCGGCTACGAGCAGTACTTC. This gives the protein CASSLDGSGYEQYF.

V gene TRBV6-5 combines with J gene TRBJ1-6, with D tentatively TRBD1 (6 bases). V dropped 5 bases and J dropped 4 bases, with 9 bases sitting between them. CDR1 is MNHEY, CDR2 SVGAGI, per germline. This CDR3 is 14 amino acids long. The CDR3 sequence is CASSLQGYNSPLHF. The DNA for the CDR3 is TGTGCCAGCAGTCTACAGGGTTATAATTCACCCCTCCACTTT.

The gene calls are TRBV12-5 and TRBJ2-1; perhaps TRBD1 as D (6 bases). CDR1 is LGHNT and CDR2 is FRNRAP in the germline V gene. The CDR3 runs 16 residues. The V end was cut by 6 bases, the J end by 2 bases, with 17 bases between. CDR3 sequence: CASGQTDRIAYNEQFF. The CDR3 region has the DNA TGTGCTAGTGGCCAAACCGACAGGATCGCCTACAATGAGCAGTTCTTC.